The clone carrying this T cell receptor (beta chain) was seen once. In the study's own analysis: Using reference gene primer amplification, nucleated cell counts were estimated. Profiled with immunoSEQ multiplex PCR; TCRdb holds only in-frame clones, not every one. The D gene and trimming were derived from the DNA, and the V and J assignments and clone size from that table. The sample lists about 83,000 clones, around 90% occurring once. This entry belongs to a study of blood T cell repertoires in COVID-19. The CDR3 is made up of 11 amino acids. Trimming cost V 5 bases and J 11 bases, with 13 bases left between them. Germline lookup yields CDR1 SGHVS and CDR2 FNYEAQ.

The sequenced material came from peripheral blood. V usage is TRBV7-6 and J usage is TRBJ2-7; D remains unclear. This TCR derives from a human donor in a cohort sampled during active COVID-19. The CDR3 DNA reads as TGTGCCAGCAGCCAAATAGGAGAAGAGTACTTC. Its protein is CASSQIGEEYF.